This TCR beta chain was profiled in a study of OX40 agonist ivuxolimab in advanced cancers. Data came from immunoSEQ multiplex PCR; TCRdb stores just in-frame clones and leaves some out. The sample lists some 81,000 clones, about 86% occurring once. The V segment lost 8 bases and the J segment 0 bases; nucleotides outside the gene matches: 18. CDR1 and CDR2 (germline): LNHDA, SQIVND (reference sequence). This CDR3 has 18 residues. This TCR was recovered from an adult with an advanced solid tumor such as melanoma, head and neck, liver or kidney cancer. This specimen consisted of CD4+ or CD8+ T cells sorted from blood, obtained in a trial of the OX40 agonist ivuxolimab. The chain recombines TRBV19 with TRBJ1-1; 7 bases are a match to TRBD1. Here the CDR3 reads CASSLLHNRGPMNTEAFF. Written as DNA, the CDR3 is TGTGCCAGTTCCCTTCTGCATAACAGGGGACCCATGAACACTGAAGCTTTCTTT.